The clone carrying this T cell receptor (beta chain) was seen a few times. This CDR3 has 13 residues. V dropped 4 bases and J dropped 7 bases, with 14 bases sitting between them. Looked up from germline, CDR1 is ENHRY and CDR2 is SYGVKD. A J-beta primer mix and a sample-barcoded 5' primer were used in a second PCR of about 7 to 11 cycles. Samples each returned at least 2.5 million CDR3-containing paired-end reads. Each CDR3 protein gets one entry after TCRdb re-called the 5' RACE reads with MiXCR. Seen here are about 900,000 distinct CDR3 sequences, about 48% observed once, and the top ten hold 13%. The data stem from a study of blood T cells in healthy people across ages.

The genes are TRBV10-3 and TRBJ2-7, with D maybe TRBD2 (6 bases). The sequenced sample was blood. The TCR was taken from a man aged 30 to 45 in good health. The CDR3 bases are TGTGCCATCAGTGTCGGGGGTCCCTTTGAGCAGTACTTC. It is translated as CAISVGGPFEQYF.